This T cell receptor beta chain is drawn from a study of T cell changes during pregnancy in multiple sclerosis. TCRdb keeps only in-frame clones here, not all; method: immunoSEQ multiplex PCR. In the table there are roughly 15,000 clones, 84% of which are singletons. V lost 6 bases and J 6 bases, leaving 9 bases between the germline ends. The CDR3 runs 11 residues. Germline values: CDR1 MNHEY, CDR2 SVGAGI. This sample comprised CD8+ T cells from peripheral blood mononuclear cells, obtained in the second trimester of pregnancy. The receptor's source is a female donor in good health, enrolled as a control in a pregnancy study. The chain recombines TRBV6-5 with TRBJ2-7; D gene uncertain. The CDR3 protein is CASSRWAEQYF. Written as DNA, the CDR3 is TGTGCCAGCAGCCGGTGGGCCGAGCAGTACTTC.